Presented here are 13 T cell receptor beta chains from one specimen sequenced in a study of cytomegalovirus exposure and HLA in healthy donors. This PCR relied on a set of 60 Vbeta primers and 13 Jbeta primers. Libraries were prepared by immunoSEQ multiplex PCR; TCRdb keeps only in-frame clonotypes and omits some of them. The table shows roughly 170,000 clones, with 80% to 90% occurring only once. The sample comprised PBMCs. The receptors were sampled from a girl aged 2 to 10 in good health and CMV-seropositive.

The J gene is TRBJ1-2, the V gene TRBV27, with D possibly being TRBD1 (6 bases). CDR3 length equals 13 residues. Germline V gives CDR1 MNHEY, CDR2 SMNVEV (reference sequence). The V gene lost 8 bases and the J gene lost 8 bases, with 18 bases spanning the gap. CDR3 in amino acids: CASRGQPGGGYTF. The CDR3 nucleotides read TGTGCCAGCCGTGGACAGCCTGGCGGGGGCTACACCTTC.

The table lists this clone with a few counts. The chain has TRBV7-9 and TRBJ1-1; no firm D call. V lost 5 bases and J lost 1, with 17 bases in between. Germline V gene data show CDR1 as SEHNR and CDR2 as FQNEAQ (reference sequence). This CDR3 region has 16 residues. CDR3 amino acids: CASSPTITRQNTEAFF. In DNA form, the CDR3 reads TGTGCCAGCAGCCCCACGATAACCAGACAGAACACTGAAGCTTTCTTT.

The CDR3 loop reads CAWSVLWVQETQYF. CDR3 DNA sequence: TGTGCCTGGAGTGTACTATGGGTGCAAGAGACCCAGTACTTC. This chain links TRBV30 with TRBJ2-5; D remains unclear. The CDR3 has 14 amino acids. Germline values: CDR1 GTSNPN, CDR2 SVGIG (reference sequence). V gave up 0 bases and J gave up 2 bases, with 10 bases separating them.

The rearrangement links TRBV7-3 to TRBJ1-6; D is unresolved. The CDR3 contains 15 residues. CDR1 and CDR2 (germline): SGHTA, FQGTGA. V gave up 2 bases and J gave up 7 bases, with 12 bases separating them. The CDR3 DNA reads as TGTGCCAGCAGCTTATCCGGCCAGGTGAATTCACCCCTCCACTTT. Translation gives CASSLSGQVNSPLHF.

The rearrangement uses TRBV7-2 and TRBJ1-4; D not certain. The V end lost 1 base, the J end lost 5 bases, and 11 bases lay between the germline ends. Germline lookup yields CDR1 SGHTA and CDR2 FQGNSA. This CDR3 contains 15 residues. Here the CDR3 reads CASSLGSGLNEKLFF. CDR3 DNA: TGTGCCAGCAGCTTAGGATCCGGGTTAAATGAAAAACTGTTTTTT.

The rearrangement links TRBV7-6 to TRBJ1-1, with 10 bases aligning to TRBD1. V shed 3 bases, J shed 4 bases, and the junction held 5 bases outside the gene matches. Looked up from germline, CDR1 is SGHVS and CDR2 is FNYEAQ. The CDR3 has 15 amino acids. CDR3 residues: CASSFGTGDSTEAFF. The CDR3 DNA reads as TGTGCCAGCAGCTTCGGGACAGGGGACAGCACTGAAGCTTTCTTT.

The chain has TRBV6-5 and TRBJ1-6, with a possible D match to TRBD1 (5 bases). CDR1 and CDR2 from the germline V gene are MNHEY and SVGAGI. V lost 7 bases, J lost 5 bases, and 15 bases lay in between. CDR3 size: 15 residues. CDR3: CASTTYWTNNSPLHF. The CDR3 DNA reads TGTGCCAGCACAACATATTGGACAAATAATTCACCCCTCCACTTT.

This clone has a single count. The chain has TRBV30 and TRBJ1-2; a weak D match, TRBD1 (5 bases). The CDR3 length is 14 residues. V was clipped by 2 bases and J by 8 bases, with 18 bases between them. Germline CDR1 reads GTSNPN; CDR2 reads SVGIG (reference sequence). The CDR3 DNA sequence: TGTGCCTGGAGTCCCTATGGGGCTACTTTGGGCTACACCTTC. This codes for CAWSPYGATLGYTF.

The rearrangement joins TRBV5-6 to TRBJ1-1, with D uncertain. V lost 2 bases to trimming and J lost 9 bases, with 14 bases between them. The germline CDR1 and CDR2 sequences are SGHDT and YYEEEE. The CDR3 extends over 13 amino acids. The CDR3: CASSFERTGKAFF. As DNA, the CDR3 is TGTGCCAGCAGCTTTGAGAGGACTGGAAAAGCTTTCTTT.

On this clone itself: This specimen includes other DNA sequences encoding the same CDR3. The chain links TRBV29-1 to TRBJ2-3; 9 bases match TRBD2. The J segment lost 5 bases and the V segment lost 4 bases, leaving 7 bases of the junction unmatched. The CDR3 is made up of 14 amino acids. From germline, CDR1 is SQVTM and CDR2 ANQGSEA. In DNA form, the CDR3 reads TGCAGCGTTGTGCTAGCGGGGTGGATAGATACGCAGTATTTT. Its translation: CSVVLAGWIDTQYF.

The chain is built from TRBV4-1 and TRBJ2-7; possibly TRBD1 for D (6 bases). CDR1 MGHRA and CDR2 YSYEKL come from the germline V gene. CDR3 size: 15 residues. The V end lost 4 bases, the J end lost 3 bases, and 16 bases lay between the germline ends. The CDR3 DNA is TGCGCCAGCAGCCCCGCTGGACAGTTTTTCTACGAGCAGTACTTC. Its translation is CASSPAGQFFYEQYF.

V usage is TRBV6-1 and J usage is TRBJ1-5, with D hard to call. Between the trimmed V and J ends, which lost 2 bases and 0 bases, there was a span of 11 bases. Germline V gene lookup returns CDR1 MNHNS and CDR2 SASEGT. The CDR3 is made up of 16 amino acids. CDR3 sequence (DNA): TGTGCCAGCAGTGAATTCCGGGTATATAGCAATCAGCCCCAGCATTTT. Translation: CASSEFRVYSNQPQHF.

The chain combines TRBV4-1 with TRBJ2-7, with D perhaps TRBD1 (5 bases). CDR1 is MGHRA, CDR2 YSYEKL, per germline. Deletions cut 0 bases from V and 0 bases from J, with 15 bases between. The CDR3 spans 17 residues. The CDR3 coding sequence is TGCGCCAGCAGCCAAGACAGGGTCTCCTTGCCCTCCTACGAGCAGTACTTC. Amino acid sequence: CASSQDRVSLPSYEQYF.